In this sample, the clone carrying this T cell receptor (beta chain) turned up a few times. DNA at about 190 ng, tens of thousands of T cell genomes, went into sorted-subset replicate PCRs. Profiled with immunoSEQ multiplex PCR; TCRdb holds only in-frame clones, not every one. This sample has over a million clones; about 84% occur once, and the top ten carry about 0.52%. The data stem from a study of shared clonotypes between healthy human individuals. For the study at large: The people who gave samples were a couple of women and a few men aged 18 to 49.

The CDR3 is made up of 15 amino acids. V gave up 8 bases and J gave up 4 bases, with 18 bases separating them. Germline V gives CDR1 MDHEN, CDR2 SYDVKM. The sample comprised memory CD4+ T cells from PBMCs. The subset here: CD45RA-negative fraction. The rearrangement links TRBV28 to TRBJ2-1; D might be TRBD1 (7 bases). The TCR comes from a man aged 18 to 29 in good health. Some clones in this sample may be carry-over from other donors' samples. This CDR3 is CASVRGTAGYNEQFF. Here the CDR3 DNA reads TGTGCCAGCGTTAGAGGGACAGCGGGTTACAATGAGCAGTTCTTC.